A selection of T cell receptor beta chains follows, all from one sample in a study of blood T cell repertoires in COVID-19. Method: immunoSEQ multiplex PCR; TCRdb's copy keeps in-frame clones and lacks some. In the table there are approximately 150,000 clones, approximately 84% of which are singletons. The sequenced sample was peripheral blood. Receptors originate from a woman in her fifties or sixties with COVID-19, enrolled during active disease. CDR3s include the opening cysteine and the closing phenylalanine or tryptophan. D genes are given only for firm matches. Size is stated for part of the rows, as once, few or many counts, or as a class when the clone is expanded.

v_call	d_call	j_call	cdr3_length	clone_size	cdr3_aa	cdr3_nt
TRBV28	-	TRBJ1-2	13	-	CASSSDGGRGYTF	TGTGCCAGCAGCTCGGACGGGGGTCGTGGCTACACCTTC
TRBV6-1	TRBD1	TRBJ2-7	16	-	CASSVLLGQGSYEQYF	TGTGCCAGCAGTGTTCTGCTTGGACAGGGGTCCTACGAGCAGTACTTC
TRBV5-4	TRBD1	TRBJ2-7	13	-	CASSPTGSHEQYF	TGTGCCAGCAGCCCGACAGGGTCCCACGAGCAGTACTTC
TRBV28	-	TRBJ1-6	16	-	CASSTTVRAGNSPLHF	TGTGCCAGCTCCACGACTGTGAGGGCTGGAAATTCACCCCTCCACTTT
TRBV9	-	TRBJ1-1	15	-	CASSEGLDKNTEAFF	TGTGCCAGCAGCGAGGGGCTGGACAAGAACACTGAAGCTTTCTTT
TRBV9	-	TRBJ1-2	15	-	CASSVGSLWVDGYTF	TGTGCCAGCAGCGTCGGGAGTCTATGGGTTGATGGCTACACCTTC
TRBV7-6	-	TRBJ2-2	15	-	CASSPGQSNTGELFF	TGTGCCAGCAGCCCCGGACAGTCGAACACCGGGGAGCTGTTTTTT
TRBV2	-	TRBJ1-2	17	once	CASSARLTTGPNYGYTF	TGTGCCAGCAGTGCCCGCCTCACGACAGGTCCTAACTATGGCTACACCTTC
TRBV6-5	TRBD2	TRBJ2-7	14	-	CASSSAGIQGLQHF	TGTGCCAGCAGTTCAGCGGGGATCCAGGGTTTACAGCACTTC
TRBV5-4	-	TRBJ2-1	18	-	CASSPSGQSGGSYNEQFF	TGTGCCAGCAGCCCAAGTGGACAGTCTGGGGGCTCCTACAATGAGCAGTTCTTC
TRBV7-6	-	TRBJ1-5	15	-	CASSSREGLGQPQHF	TGTGCCAGCAGCTCCCGGGAGGGTTTGGGGCAGCCCCAGCATTTT
TRBV7-2	TRBD1	TRBJ1-1	18	few	CASSLDGQGGGMNTEAFF	TGTGCCAGCAGCTTAGACGGACAGGGAGGGGGCATGAACACTGAAGCTTTCTTT
TRBV4-1	TRBD1	TRBJ1-2	16	-	CASSQLDRATFYGYTF	TGCGCCAGCAGCCAACTCGACAGGGCAACGTTTTATGGCTACACCTTC
TRBV15	-	TRBJ1-5	16	-	CATSRGGGYGNQPQHF	TGTGCCACCAGCAGGGGCGGGGGATATGGCAATCAGCCCCAGCATTTT
TRBV11-3	-	TRBJ2-3	16	once	CASSFPPQGGTDTQYF	TGTGCCAGCAGCTTTCCCCCCCAGGGTGGCACAGATACGCAGTATTTT
TRBV14	-	TRBJ2-5	13	-	CASSQAEVGTQYF	TGTGCCAGCAGCCAAGCGGAGGTCGGGACCCAGTACTTC
TRBV28	-	TRBJ1-1	16	-	CASIPTGGAGKEQAFF	TGTGCCAGCATCCCGACCGGGGGGGCGGGTAAAGAACAAGCTTTCTTT
TRBV19	TRBD2	TRBJ2-1	16	-	CASNDRLAGGINEQFF	TGTGCCAGTAATGATCGCCTAGCGGGGGGGATCAATGAGCAGTTCTTC
TRBV19	-	TRBJ1-1	12	-	CASSNWNTEAFF	TGTGCCAGTAGTAACTGGAACACTGAAGCTTTCTTT
TRBV29-1	TRBD1	TRBJ1-2	15	-	CSVAPADRGEYGYTF	TGCAGCGTGGCCCCGGCTGACAGGGGTGAATATGGCTACACCTTC
TRBV11-2	-	TRBJ2-2	14	once	CASSLGLASGELFF	TGTGCCAGCAGCTTAGGCCTAGCGAGCGGGGAGCTGTTTTTT
TRBV3-1/TRBV3-2	TRBD1	TRBJ1-4	16	-	CASSLDRGLTNEKLFF	TGTGCCAGCAGCCTCGACAGGGGGCTGACTAATGAAAAACTGTTTTTT
TRBV6-5	-	TRBJ1-6	13	-	CASTTAGDSPLHF	TGTGCCAGCACGACAGCGGGGGATTCACCCCTCCACTTT
TRBV5-1	TRBD1	TRBJ2-4	16	few	CASSRTGDYFKNIQYF	TGCGCCAGCAGCAGGACAGGGGATTATTTCAAAAACATTCAGTACTTC
TRBV11-2	-	TRBJ2-5	13	-	CASSFHSQETQYF	TGTGCCAGCAGCTTCCACTCCCAAGAGACCCAGTACTTC
TRBV7-9	-	TRBJ1-1	16	-	CASSLGLGQTNTEAFF	TGTGCCAGCAGCTTAGGTCTAGGACAGACGAACACTGAAGCTTTCTTT
TRBV4-1	-	TRBJ2-7	14	-	CASSQARGSYEQYF	TGCGCCAGCAGCCAAGCCAGGGGCTCCTACGAGCAGTACTTC
TRBV4-1	-	TRBJ1-1	14	-	CASSPLDTNTEAFF	TGCGCCAGCAGCCCCTTGGACACGAACACTGAAGCTTTCTTT
TRBV13	-	TRBJ1-1	19	-	CASSLEPLFRGPMNTEAFF	TGTGCCAGCAGCTTAGAGCCTTTATTCAGGGGCCCAATGAACACTGAAGCTTTCTTT
TRBV19	-	TRBJ2-1	13	once	CASSTPPVREQFF	TGTGCCAGTAGTACACCCCCCGTGAGGGAGCAGTTCTTC
TRBV3-1/TRBV3-2	-	TRBJ2-1	13	-	CASSTLERNEQFF	TGTGCCAGCAGCACACTAGAGAGGAATGAGCAGTTCTTC
TRBV7-6	TRBD2	TRBJ2-1	15	-	CASSPRGGTYNEQFF	TGTGCCAGCAGCCCGCGGGGGGGCACCTACAATGAGCAGTTCTTC
TRBV6-5	-	TRBJ1-5	15	-	CASSSYTEISQPQHF	TGTGCCAGCAGTTCCTATACAGAGATCAGCCAGCCCCAGCATTTT
TRBV6-1	-	TRBJ1-2	14	-	CASSDPLGANGYTF	TGTGCCAGCAGTGATCCCTTGGGGGCCAATGGCTACACCTTC
TRBV7-2	TRBD1	TRBJ2-2	14	-	CASSLVGGPGELFF	TGTGCCAGCAGCTTAGTAGGGGGCCCCGGGGAGCTGTTTTTT
TRBV5-8	TRBD1	TRBJ1-3	11	-	CASSFGDRAYF	TGTGCCAGCAGCTTTGGAGACAGGGCATATTTT
TRBV19	TRBD1	TRBJ1-5	14	few	CASSGRGLNQPQHF	TGTGCCAGTAGTGGCAGGGGGCTCAATCAGCCCCAGCATTTT
TRBV9	-	TRBJ2-1	15	-	CASSPQGYYYNEQFF	TGTGCCAGCAGCCCCCAAGGTTACTATTACAATGAGCAGTTCTTC
TRBV28	-	TRBJ2-1	15	-	CASTRGASRYNEQFF	TGTGCCAGCACCCGGGGGGCTAGTCGGTACAATGAGCAGTTCTTC
TRBV4-2	-	TRBJ2-2	14	-	CASSQASGAGELFF	TGTGCCAGCAGCCAAGCATCCGGGGCCGGGGAGCTGTTTTTT
TRBV7-6	TRBD2	TRBJ2-7	14	-	CASRRTSGSYEQYF	TGTGCCAGCAGAAGGACTAGCGGTTCCTACGAGCAGTACTTC
TRBV6-5	TRBD2	TRBJ2-3	15	-	CASSSSGGTTDTQYF	TGTGCCAGCAGTTCTAGCGGGGGGACCACAGATACGCAGTATTTT
TRBV4-2	TRBD2	TRBJ2-1	16	-	CASSQELAGAYNEQFF	TGTGCCAGCAGCCAAGAGCTAGCGGGGGCCTACAATGAGCAGTTCTTC
TRBV10-3	-	TRBJ1-6	17	-	CAISESQGGRNKTPLHF	TGTGCCATCAGTGAGAGTCAGGGTGGGAGGAACAAGACACCCCTCCACTTT
TRBV16	TRBD1	TRBJ2-1	14	-	CASSKGQGHNEQFF	TGTGCCAGCAGCAAGGGACAGGGACACAATGAGCAGTTCTTC
TRBV24-1	TRBD2	TRBJ2-1	14	-	CATSAASGGNEQFF	TGTGCCACCAGTGCGGCTAGCGGGGGTAATGAGCAGTTCTTC
TRBV7-2	TRBD2	TRBJ2-3	16	-	CASSPVAGLHTDTQYF	TGTGCCAGCAGCCCCGTAGCGGGGTTACACACAGATACGCAGTATTTT
TRBV30	TRBD2	TRBJ2-1	15	once	CAWDPYSGGYNEQFF	TGTGCCTGGGACCCTTATAGCGGGGGTTACAATGAGCAGTTCTTC
TRBV29-1	-	TRBJ2-1	14	-	CSVPPRSSYNEQFF	TGCAGCGTCCCCCCCCGGAGCTCCTACAATGAGCAGTTCTTC
TRBV15	-	TRBJ1-3	15	-	CATSRDRGSGNTIYF	TGTGCCACCAGCAGAGATAGGGGATCTGGAAACACCATATATTTT
TRBV11-3	-	TRBJ2-3	16	-	CASSAQLGDTTDTQYF	TGTGCCAGCAGCGCCCAGTTGGGGGACACGACAGATACGCAGTATTTT